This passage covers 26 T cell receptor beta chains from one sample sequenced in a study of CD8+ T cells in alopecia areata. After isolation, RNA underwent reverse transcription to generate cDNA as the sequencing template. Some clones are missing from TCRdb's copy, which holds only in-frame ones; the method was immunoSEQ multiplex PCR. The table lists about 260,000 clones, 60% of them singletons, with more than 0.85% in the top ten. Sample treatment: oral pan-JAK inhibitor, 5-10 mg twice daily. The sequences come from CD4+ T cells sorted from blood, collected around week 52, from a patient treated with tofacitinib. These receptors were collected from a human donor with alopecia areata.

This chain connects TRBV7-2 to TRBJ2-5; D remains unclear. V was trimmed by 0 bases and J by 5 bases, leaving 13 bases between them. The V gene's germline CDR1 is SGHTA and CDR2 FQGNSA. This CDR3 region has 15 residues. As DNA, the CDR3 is TGTGCCAGCAGCTTAGCATTCATGCGGACGGAGACCCAGTACTTC. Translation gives CASSLAFMRTETQYF.

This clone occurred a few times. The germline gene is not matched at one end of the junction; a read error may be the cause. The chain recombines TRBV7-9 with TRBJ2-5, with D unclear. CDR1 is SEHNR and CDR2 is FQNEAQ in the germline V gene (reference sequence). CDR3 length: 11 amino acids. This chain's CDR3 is CASSLLEPQYF. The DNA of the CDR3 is TGTGCCAGCAGCTTGCTAGAGCCCCAGTACTTC.

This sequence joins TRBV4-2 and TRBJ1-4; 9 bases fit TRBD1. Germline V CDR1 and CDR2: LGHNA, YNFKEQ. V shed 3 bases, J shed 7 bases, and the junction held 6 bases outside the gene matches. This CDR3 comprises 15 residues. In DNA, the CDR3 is TGTGCCAGCAGCCAGCAAGGGACAGGGACTGAAAAACTGTTTTTT. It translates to CASSQQGTGTEKLFF.

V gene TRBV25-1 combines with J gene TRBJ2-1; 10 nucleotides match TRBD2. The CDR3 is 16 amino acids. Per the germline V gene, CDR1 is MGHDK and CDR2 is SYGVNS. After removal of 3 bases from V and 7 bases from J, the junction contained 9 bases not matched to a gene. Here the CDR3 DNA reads TGTGCCAGCAGTGACCGACCTAGCGGGGGAAGGAATGAGCAGTTCTTC. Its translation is CASSDRPSGGRNEQFF.

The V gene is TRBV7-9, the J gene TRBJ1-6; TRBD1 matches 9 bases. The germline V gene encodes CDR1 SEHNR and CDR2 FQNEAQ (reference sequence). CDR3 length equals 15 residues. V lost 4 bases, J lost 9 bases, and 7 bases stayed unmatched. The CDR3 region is CASSYRDREGSPLHF. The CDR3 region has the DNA TGTGCCAGCAGCTACCGGGACAGGGAAGGTTCACCCCTCCACTTT. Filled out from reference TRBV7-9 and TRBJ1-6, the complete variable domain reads DTGVSQNPRHKITKRGQNVTFRCDPISEHNRLYWYRQTLGQGPEFLTYFQNEAQLEKSRLLSDRFSAERPKGSFSTLEIQRTEQGDSAMYLCASSYRDREGSPLHFGNGTRLTVT.

The CDR3 sequence: CSVGGQYEQYF. Written as DNA, the CDR3 is TGCAGCGTTGGGGGTCAGTACGAGCAGTACTTC. J is TRBJ2-7 and V is TRBV29-1; D unclear. Trimming removed 4 bases at V and 4 bases at J, with 8 bases between. The V gene's germline CDR1 is SQVTM and CDR2 ANQGSEA. This CDR3 region has 11 residues.

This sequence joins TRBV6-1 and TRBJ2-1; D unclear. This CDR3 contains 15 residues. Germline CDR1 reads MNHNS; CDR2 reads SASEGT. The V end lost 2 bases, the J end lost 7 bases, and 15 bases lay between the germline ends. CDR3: CASSETGLIGNEQFF. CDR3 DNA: TGTGCCAGCAGTGAAACTGGTCTCATAGGTAATGAGCAGTTCTTC.

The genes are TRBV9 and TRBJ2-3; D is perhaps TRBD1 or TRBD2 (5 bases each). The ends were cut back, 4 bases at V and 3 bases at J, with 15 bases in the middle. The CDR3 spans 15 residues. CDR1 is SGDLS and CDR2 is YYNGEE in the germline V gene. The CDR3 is CASSTDGARTDTQYF. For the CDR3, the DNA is TGTGCCAGCAGCACCGACGGGGCACGGACAGATACGCAGTATTTT.

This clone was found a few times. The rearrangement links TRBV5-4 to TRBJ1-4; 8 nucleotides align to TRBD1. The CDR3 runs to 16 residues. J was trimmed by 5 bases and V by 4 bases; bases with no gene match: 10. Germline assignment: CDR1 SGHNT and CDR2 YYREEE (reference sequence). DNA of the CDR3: TGTGCCAGCAGCCCGGGGTCAGGGACAGGAAATGAAAAACTGTTTTTT. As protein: CASSPGSGTGNEKLFF.

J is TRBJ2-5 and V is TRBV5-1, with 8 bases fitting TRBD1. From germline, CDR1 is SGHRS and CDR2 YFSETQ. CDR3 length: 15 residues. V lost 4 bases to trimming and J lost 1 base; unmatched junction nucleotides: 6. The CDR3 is CASSRSTGAQETQYF. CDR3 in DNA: TGCGCCAGCAGCAGATCGACAGGGGCCCAAGAGACCCAGTACTTC. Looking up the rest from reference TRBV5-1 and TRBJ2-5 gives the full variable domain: KAGVTQTPRYLIKTRGQQVTLSCSPISGHRSVSWYQQTPGQGLQFLFEYFSETQRNKGNFPGRFSGRQFSNSRSEMNVSTLELGDSALYLCASSRSTGAQETQYFGPGTRLLVL.

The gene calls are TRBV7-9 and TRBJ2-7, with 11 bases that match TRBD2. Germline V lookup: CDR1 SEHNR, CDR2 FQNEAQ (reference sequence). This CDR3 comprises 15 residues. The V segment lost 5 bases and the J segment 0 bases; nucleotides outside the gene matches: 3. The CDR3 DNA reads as TGTGCCAGCAGCCAAGGACTAGCGGGCTCCTACGAGCAGTACTTC. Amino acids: CASSQGLAGSYEQYF.

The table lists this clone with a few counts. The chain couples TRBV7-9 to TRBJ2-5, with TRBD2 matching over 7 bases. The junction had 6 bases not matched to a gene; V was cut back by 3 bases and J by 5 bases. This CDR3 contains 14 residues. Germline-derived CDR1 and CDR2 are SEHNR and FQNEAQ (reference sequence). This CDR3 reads CASSFTPRGETQYF. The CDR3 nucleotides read TGTGCCAGCAGCTTTACACCGCGGGGGGAGACCCAGTACTTC.

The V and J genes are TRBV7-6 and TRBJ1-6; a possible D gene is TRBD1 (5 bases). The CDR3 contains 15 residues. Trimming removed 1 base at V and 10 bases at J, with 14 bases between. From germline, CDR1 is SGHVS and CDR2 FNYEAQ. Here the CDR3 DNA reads TGTGCCAGCAGCTTAGGGGGTGGGACCGGATCACCCCTCCACTTT. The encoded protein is CASSLGGGTGSPLHF.

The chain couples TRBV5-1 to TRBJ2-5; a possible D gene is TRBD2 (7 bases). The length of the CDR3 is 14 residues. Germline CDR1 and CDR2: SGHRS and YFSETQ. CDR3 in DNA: TGCCTCAACCGGCTTGGGGGGGGCTTTGAGACCCAGTACTTC. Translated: CLNRLGGGFETQYF.

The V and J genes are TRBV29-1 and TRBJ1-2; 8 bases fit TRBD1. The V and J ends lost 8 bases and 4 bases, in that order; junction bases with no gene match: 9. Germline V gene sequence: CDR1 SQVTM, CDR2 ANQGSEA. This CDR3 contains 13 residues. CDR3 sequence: CSSSDTGGYGYTF. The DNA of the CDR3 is TGCAGCTCCTCAGATACAGGGGGCTATGGCTACACCTTC.

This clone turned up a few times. The CDR3 loop reads CASSPQAGYGEKLFF. CDR3 nucleotides: TGTGCCAGCAGCCCACAAGCCGGGTACGGAGAAAAACTGTTTTTT. The chain links TRBV6-5 to TRBJ1-4; no clear D. The germline CDR1 and CDR2 sequences are MNHEY and SVGAGI. This CDR3 is built from 15 residues. V shed 6 bases and J shed 8 bases, with 19 bases lying between them.

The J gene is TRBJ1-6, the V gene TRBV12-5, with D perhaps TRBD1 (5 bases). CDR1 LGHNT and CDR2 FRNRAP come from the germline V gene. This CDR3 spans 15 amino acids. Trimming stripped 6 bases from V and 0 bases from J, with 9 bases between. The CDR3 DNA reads TGTGCTAGTGGCGACGACAGCTCCTATAATTCACCCCTCCACTTT. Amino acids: CASGDDSSYNSPLHF.

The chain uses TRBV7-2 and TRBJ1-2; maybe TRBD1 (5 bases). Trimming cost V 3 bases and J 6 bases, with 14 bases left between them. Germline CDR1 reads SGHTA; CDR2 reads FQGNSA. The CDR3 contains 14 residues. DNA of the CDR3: TGTGCCAGCAGCTTTGGGGGGATCTTCGATGGCTACACCTTC. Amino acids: CASSFGGIFDGYTF.

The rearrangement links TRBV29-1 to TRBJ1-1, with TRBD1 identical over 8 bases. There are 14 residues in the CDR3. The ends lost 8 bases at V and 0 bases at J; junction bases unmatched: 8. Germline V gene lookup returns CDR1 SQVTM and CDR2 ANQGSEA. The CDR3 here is CSSGTGTLNTEAFF. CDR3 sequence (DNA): TGCAGCAGCGGGACAGGAACCTTGAACACTGAAGCTTTCTTT.

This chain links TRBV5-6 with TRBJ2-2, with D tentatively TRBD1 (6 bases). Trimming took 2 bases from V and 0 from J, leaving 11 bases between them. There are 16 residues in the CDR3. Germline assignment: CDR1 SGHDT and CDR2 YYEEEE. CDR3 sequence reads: CASSFRGIANTGELFF. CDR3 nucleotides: TGTGCCAGCAGCTTCAGGGGAATTGCGAACACCGGGGAGCTGTTTTTT.

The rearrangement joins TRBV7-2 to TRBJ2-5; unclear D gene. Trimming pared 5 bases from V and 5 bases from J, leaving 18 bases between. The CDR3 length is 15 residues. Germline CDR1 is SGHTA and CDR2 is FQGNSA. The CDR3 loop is CASSRSQTRAETQYF. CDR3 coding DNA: TGTGCCAGCAGCCGGTCCCAGACCCGGGCGGAGACCCAGTACTTC.

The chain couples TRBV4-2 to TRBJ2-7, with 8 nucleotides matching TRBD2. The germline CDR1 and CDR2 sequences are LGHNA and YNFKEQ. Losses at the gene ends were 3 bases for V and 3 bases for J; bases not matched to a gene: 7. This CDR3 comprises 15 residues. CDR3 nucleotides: TGTGCCAGCAGCCATCGGGGCGGGGGGCTCTACGAGCAGTACTTC. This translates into CASSHRGGGLYEQYF.

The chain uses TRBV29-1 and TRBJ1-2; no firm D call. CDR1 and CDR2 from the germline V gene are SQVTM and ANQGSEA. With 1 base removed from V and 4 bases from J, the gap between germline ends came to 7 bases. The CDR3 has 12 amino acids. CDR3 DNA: TGCAGCGTTGAAGGGGCGTCCTATGGCTACACCTTC. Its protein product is CSVEGASYGYTF.

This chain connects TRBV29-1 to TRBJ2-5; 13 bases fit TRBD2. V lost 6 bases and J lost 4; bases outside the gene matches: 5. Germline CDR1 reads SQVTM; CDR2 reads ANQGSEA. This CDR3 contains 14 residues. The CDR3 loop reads CSVHRTSGGETQYF. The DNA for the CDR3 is TGCAGCGTACACAGGACTAGCGGGGGAGAGACCCAGTACTTC.

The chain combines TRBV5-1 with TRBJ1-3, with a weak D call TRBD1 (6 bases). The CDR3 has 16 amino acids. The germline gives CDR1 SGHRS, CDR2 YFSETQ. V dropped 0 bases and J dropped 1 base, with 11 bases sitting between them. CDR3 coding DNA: TGCGCCAGCAGCTTGGAGGGCAGGGGTTCTGGAAACACCATATATTTT. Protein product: CASSLEGRGSGNTIYF.

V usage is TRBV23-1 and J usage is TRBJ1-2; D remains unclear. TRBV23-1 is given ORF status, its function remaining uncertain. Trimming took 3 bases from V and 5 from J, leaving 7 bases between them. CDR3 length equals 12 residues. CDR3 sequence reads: CASSQREYGYTF. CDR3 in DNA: TGCGCCAGCAGTCAGCGGGAGTATGGCTACACCTTC.